These 9 T cell receptor beta chains came from one sample sequenced in a study of blood T cell repertoires in COVID-19. Profiled with immunoSEQ multiplex PCR; TCRdb holds only in-frame clones, not every one. The data contain about 55,000 clones, 85% to 90% of them singletons. Sequenced input: peripheral blood. All receptors derive from a human donor in a cohort sampled during active COVID-19.

This CDR3 reads CASSTWGRAGANVLTF. The DNA for the CDR3 is TGTGCCAGCAGCACCTGGGGGAGGGCTGGGGCCAACGTCCTGACTTTC. This chain connects TRBV7-2 to TRBJ2-6; 7 positions match TRBD2. Germline loops: CDR1 SGHTA, CDR2 FQGNSA. The ends lost 5 bases at V and 2 bases at J; junction bases unmatched: 6. This CDR3 comprises 16 residues.

This clone was seen only once. This chain connects TRBV9 to TRBJ2-2; TRBD2 matches 11 bases. Trimming at V came to 2 bases and at J to 0 bases, leaving 0 bases not matched to a gene. The germline V gene encodes CDR1 SGDLS and CDR2 YYNGEE. CDR3 length: 16 amino acids. The CDR3 protein is CASSVTSGTNTGELFF. The CDR3 DNA sequence: TGTGCCAGCAGCGTGACTAGCGGGACGAACACCGGGGAGCTGTTTTTT.

This chain uses TRBV5-4 with TRBJ2-5; 9 bases fit TRBD2. The CDR3 has 15 amino acids. J gave up 4 bases and V 3 bases, and 7 bases lay outside the gene matches. The germline V gene encodes CDR1 SGHNT and CDR2 YYREEE (reference sequence). The CDR3 protein is CASSWGGTSTETQYF. The CDR3 nucleotides read TGTGCCAGCAGCTGGGGGGGGACTAGCACAGAGACCCAGTACTTC.

V and J are TRBV27 and TRBJ2-1, with 10 bases that match TRBD1. The CDR3 is 13 amino acids. J gave up 9 bases and V 8 bases, and 7 bases lay outside the gene matches. Per germline, CDR1 MNHEY and CDR2 SMNVEV (reference sequence). CDR3 coding DNA: TGTGCCAGCCTGGGACAGGGGTTATCTGAGCAGTTCTTC. Protein: CASLGQGLSEQFF.

The chain couples TRBV7-2 to TRBJ2-2; D possibly corresponds to TRBD2 (5 bases). V was clipped by 3 bases and J by 5 bases, with 10 bases between them. CDR3 length: 14 residues. Germline V gene data show CDR1 as SGHTA and CDR2 as FQGNSA. This CDR3 reads CASSFGGGTGELFF. As DNA, the CDR3 is TGTGCCAGCAGCTTTGGAGGTGGGACCGGGGAGCTGTTTTTT.

This chain connects TRBV5-1 to TRBJ2-5; D perhaps matches TRBD2 (5 bases). The CDR3 is 15 residues long. CDR1 SGHRS and CDR2 YFSETQ come from the germline V gene. V lost 0 bases and J lost 1, with 10 bases in between. The CDR3 nucleotides read TGCGCCAGCAGCTTGGCCGGGAACGGCCAAGAGACCCAGTACTTC. Protein product: CASSLAGNGQETQYF. The full variable domain, completed using reference TRBV5-1 and TRBJ2-5, is KAGVTQTPRYLIKTRGQQVTLSCSPISGHRSVSWYQQTPGQGLQFLFEYFSETQRNKGNFPGRFSGRQFSNSRSEMNVSTLELGDSALYLCASSLAGNGQETQYFGPGTRLLVL.

V usage is TRBV29-1 and J usage is TRBJ2-3, with unresolved D. Germline V CDR1 and CDR2: SQVTM, ANQGSEA. The CDR3 is made up of 12 amino acids. Trimming took off 4 bases at V and 2 bases at J, with 7 bases between the two ends. In DNA form, the CDR3 reads TGCAGCGTTGGAGGCAACACAGATACGCAGTATTTT. It is translated as CSVGGNTDTQYF.

This clone was counted between two and nine times. This chain connects TRBV9 to TRBJ2-3; TRBD2 matches at 16 bases. V lost 4 bases and J lost 9; bases outside the gene matches: 5. From germline, CDR1 is SGDLS and CDR2 YYNGEE. The CDR3 contains 15 residues. The chain's CDR3 is CASSPGLAGGRTQYF. The CDR3 DNA follows: TGTGCCAGCAGCCCGGGACTAGCGGGAGGGCGCACGCAGTATTTT.

The rearrangement uses TRBV6-5 and TRBJ2-7; 7 nucleotides align to TRBD1. The CDR3 runs to 16 residues. V was pared by 1 base and J by 2 bases, with 8 bases of the junction left unmatched. Germline V gene lookup returns CDR1 MNHEY and CDR2 SVGAGI. Here the CDR3 reads CASSYLTGQSTYEQYF. The CDR3 coding sequence is TGTGCCAGCAGTTACTTGACGGGACAGAGCACCTACGAGCAGTACTTC.